A selection of T cell receptor beta chains follows, all from one sample in a study of blood T cell repertoires in COVID-19. Method: immunoSEQ multiplex PCR; TCRdb's copy keeps in-frame clones and lacks some. The top ten hold about an eighth of the sample, which has over 200,000 clones, nearly 90% seen once. Sequencing was carried out using peripheral blood. The receptors derive from a woman in her late teens or twenties who had recovered from COVID-19. Each CDR3 is given with its conserved first and last residue. A D gene is named only where the DNA matches it firmly. Some rows have no size entry. The others give once, few or many, or a class for an expanded clone.

>TRBJ2-5|.|TRBD1|TRBV19
CASREGTGYQETQYF
TGTGCCAGTAGGGAAGGGACAGGGTACCAAGAGACCCAGTACTTC
>TRBJ1-1|.|.|TRBV10-3
CAISQGLGNTEAFF
TGTGCCATCAGCCAGGGATTAGGAAACACTGAAGCTTTCTTT
>TRBJ1-1|.|.|TRBV7-9
CASSLGPGSGVTEAFF
TGTGCCAGCAGCTTAGGCCCGGGAAGTGGGGTCACTGAAGCTTTCTTT
>TRBJ1-1|.|.|TRBV4-3
CASSQDLGAEAFF
TGCGCCAGCAGCCAAGATTTAGGGGCTGAAGCTTTCTTT
>TRBJ2-7|once|TRBD1|TRBV18
CASSPPGQGVPYEQYF
TGTGCCAGCTCACCACCCGGGCAGGGGGTTCCCTACGAGCAGTACTTC
>TRBJ2-2|once|TRBD1|TRBV9
CASSGRGGQGGTGELFF
TGTGCCAGCAGCGGCCGGGGAGGACAGGGCGGCACCGGGGAGCTGTTTTTT
>TRBJ2-1|.|.|TRBV20-1
CSASFSGGDEQFF
TGCAGTGCTAGTTTTAGCGGTGGCGATGAGCAGTTCTTC
>TRBJ2-7|.|TRBD2|TRBV18
CASSQGLGDREQYF
TGTGCCAGCTCACAGGGACTAGGGGATCGGGAGCAGTACTTC
>TRBJ1-1|once|TRBD1|TRBV2
CASSKYRTGGKAFF
TGTGCCAGCAGTAAATATCGGACAGGGGGCAAAGCTTTCTTT
>TRBJ1-1|.|.|TRBV7-9
CASSFELRSTEAFF
TGTGCCAGCAGCTTCGAGTTACGGAGCACTGAAGCTTTCTTT
>TRBJ1-2|.|.|TRBV7-6
CASSSPQGSSYGGYTF
TGTGCCAGCAGCTCCCCGCAGGGATCATCTTATGGAGGCTACACCTTC
>TRBJ1-1|.|.|TRBV4-1
CASSQASGSTEAFF
TGCGCCAGCAGCCAAGCGAGCGGAAGCACTGAAGCTTTCTTT
>TRBJ1-6|.|.|TRBV2
CAIEDRHNSPLHF
TGTGCCATCGAGGACAGACATAATTCACCCCTCCACTTT
>TRBJ2-1|.|TRBD2|TRBV29-1
CSAQNPSGSSNEQFF
TGCAGCGCCCAAAACCCTAGCGGGAGTTCCAATGAGCAGTTCTTC